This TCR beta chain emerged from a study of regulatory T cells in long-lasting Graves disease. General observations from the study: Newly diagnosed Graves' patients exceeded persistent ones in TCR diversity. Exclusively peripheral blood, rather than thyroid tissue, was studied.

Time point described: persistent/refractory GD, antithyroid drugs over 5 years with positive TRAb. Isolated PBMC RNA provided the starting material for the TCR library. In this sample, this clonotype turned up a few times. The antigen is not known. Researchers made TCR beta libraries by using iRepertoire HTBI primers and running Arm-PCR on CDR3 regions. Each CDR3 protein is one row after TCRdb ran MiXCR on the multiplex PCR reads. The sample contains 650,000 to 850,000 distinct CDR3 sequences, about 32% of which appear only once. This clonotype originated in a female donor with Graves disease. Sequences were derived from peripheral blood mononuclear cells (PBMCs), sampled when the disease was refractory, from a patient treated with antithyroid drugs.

This CDR3 reads CASSLGIPRGNQPQHF. DNA of the CDR3: TGTGCCAGCAGCTTAGGTATACCGAGGGGCAATCAGCCCCAGCATTTT. V usage is TRBV7-2 and J usage is TRBJ1-5; D unresolved. This CDR3 contains 16 residues. Germline-derived CDR1 and CDR2 are SGHTA and FQGNSA. V shed 1 base and J shed 2 bases, with 12 bases lying between them.